Listed here are 12 T cell receptor beta chains from one sample, sequenced in a study of CD8 T cells in Susac syndrome (dated by TCRdb to about 2019). Libraries were made using the immunoSEQ multiplex PCR assay. RNA was extracted using the RNeasy kit, and roughly 0.45 to 1 microgram was reverse transcribed with random hexamers. TCRdb trimmed public reads at Q25 via fastp, called clones via MiXCR and kept in-frame beta chains. Each CDR3 protein appears once, grouped with its most common genes and DNA. The sample table shows 150,000 to 200,000 distinct CDR3 sequences, and 90% to 95% are seen once. The biggest ten clones account for more than 0.12% of the sample. The sample consisted of CD4+ T cells from PBMCs. Receptors originate from a human donor in good health.

Turning to this clonotype: At one end the junction does not follow the germline gene, possibly because of a read error. This chain connects TRBV12-3 or TRBV12-4 to TRBJ1-2; D remains unclear. CDR3 length: 13 amino acids. This CDR3 is CASSLSPDYGYTF. The CDR3 bases are TGTGCCAGCAGTTTGTCGCCCGACTATGGCTACACTTTC.

The rearrangement joins TRBV3-1 to TRBJ1-1; maybe TRBD1 (6 bases). The CDR3 covers 13 residues. The germline CDR1 and CDR2 sequences are LGHDT and YNNKEL (reference sequence). V lost 1 base and J 11 bases, leaving 14 bases between the germline ends. CDR3 sequence (DNA): TGTGCCAGCAGCCAAGTTGAGACAGGTGGGGCTTTCTTT. Translated, it gives CASSQVETGGAFF.

This rearrangement joins TRBV5-1 to TRBJ1-2, with 8 bases that match TRBD1. Germline V gene data show CDR1 as SGHRS and CDR2 as YFSETQ. V was clipped by 3 bases and J by 8 bases; unmatched bases: 6. This CDR3 is built from 13 residues. Here the CDR3 reads CASSSGQGHGYTF. DNA of the CDR3: TGCGCCAGCAGCTCAGGACAGGGACACGGCTACACCTTC.

The V call is TRBV3-1, the J call TRBJ2-5, with 9 nucleotides matching TRBD1. The V and J ends lost 0 bases and 3 bases, in that order; junction bases with no gene match: 5. CDR1 LGHDT and CDR2 YNNKEL come from the germline V gene (reference sequence). This CDR3 comprises 16 residues. The CDR3 sequence is CASSQDGTGSKETQYF. DNA of the CDR3: TGTGCCAGCAGCCAAGATGGGACAGGGAGTAAAGAGACCCAGTACTTC.

This sequence joins TRBV6-2 or TRBV6-3 and TRBJ2-1; 8 positions match TRBD1. The CDR3 runs to 14 residues. The ends lost 5 bases at V and 6 bases at J; junction bases unmatched: 6. The germline CDR1 and CDR2 sequences are MNHEY and SVGEGT. The CDR3, as DNA: TGTGCCAGCAGTCGCAGGGGGCGTAGCAATGAGCAGTTCTTC. Its translation is CASSRRGRSNEQFF.

The chain combines TRBV20-1 with TRBJ2-5; 10 bases are shared with TRBD1. This CDR3 comprises 14 residues. Germline values: CDR1 DFQATT, CDR2 SNEGSKA (reference sequence). V shed 4 bases, J shed 4 bases, and the junction held 6 bases outside the gene matches. CDR3 in DNA: TGCAGTGCTATGAGACAGGGGGCGCCAGAGACCCAGTACTTC. Its protein product is CSAMRQGAPETQYF.

The chain joins TRBV5-1 to TRBJ2-7, with D perhaps TRBD1 (5 bases). The CDR3 totals 15 residues. Deletions cut 0 bases from V and 5 bases from J, with 15 bases between. Germline V gene data show CDR1 as SGHRS and CDR2 as YFSETQ. CDR3 coding DNA: TGCGCCAGCAGCTTGGAAGGGCAGGGCTGGAACGAGCAGTACTTC. Its translation: CASSLEGQGWNEQYF.

CDR3 nucleotides: TGTGCCAGCAGCGTTAGGGGCCACTATGGCTACACCTTC. The encoded protein is CASSVRGHYGYTF. The gene calls are TRBV9 and TRBJ1-2; the D gene is possibly TRBD1 (5 bases). The CDR3 is made up of 13 amino acids. Trimming cost V 2 bases and J 3 bases, with 8 bases left between them. The germline CDR1 and CDR2 sequences are SGDLS and YYNGEE.

The chain uses TRBV20-1 and TRBJ1-2, with a possible D match to TRBD1 (5 bases). The CDR3 is 13 amino acids. Trimming shortened V by 4 bases and J by 0 bases, and 9 bases separated the two germline ends. Germline CDR1 reads DFQATT; CDR2 reads SNEGSKA (reference sequence). The CDR3 bases are TGCAGTGCTAAGAGGGGAGCTAACTATGGCTACACCTTC. It translates to CSAKRGANYGYTF.

In its sample, this clonotype was seen a few times. This chain links TRBV7-2 with TRBJ2-3; the D gene is possibly TRBD2 (6 bases). Germline-derived CDR1 and CDR2 are SGHTA and FQGNSA. CDR3 length: 14 residues. V was pared by 1 base and J by 4 bases, with 9 bases between. The CDR3 here is CASSLVGSPDTQYF. Here the CDR3 DNA reads TGTGCCAGCAGCTTAGTCGGGAGCCCAGATACGCAGTATTTT.

The chain combines TRBV23-1 with TRBJ2-7; the D gene could be TRBD1 or TRBD2 (5 bases each). TRBV23-1 is reported as an ORF; its role is uncertain. Trimming took 6 bases from V and 3 from J, leaving 24 bases between them. This CDR3 has 17 residues. CDR3 in amino acids: CASSNYEDGTVRYEQYF. Here the CDR3 DNA reads TGCGCCAGCAGCAATTATGAGGACGGGACGGTGCGCTACGAGCAGTACTTC.

The chain combines TRBV12-3 or TRBV12-4 with TRBJ2-1; D is perhaps TRBD1 (5 bases). V lost 3 bases and J lost 9, with 9 bases in between. The CDR3 loop spans 12 amino acids. The CDR3 sequence is CASSFFDSEQFF. In DNA, the CDR3 is TGTGCCAGCAGTTTTTTCGACAGTGAGCAGTTCTTC.